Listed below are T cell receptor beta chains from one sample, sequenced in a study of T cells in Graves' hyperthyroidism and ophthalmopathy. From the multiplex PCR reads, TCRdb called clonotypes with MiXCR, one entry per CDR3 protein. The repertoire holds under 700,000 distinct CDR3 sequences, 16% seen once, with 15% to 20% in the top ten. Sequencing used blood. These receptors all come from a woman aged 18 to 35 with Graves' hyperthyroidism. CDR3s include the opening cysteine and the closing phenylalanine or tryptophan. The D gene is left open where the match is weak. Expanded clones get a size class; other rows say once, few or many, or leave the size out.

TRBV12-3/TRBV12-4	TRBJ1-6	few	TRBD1	CAILPTGHANSPLHF	TGTGCCATTCTGCCGACAGGGCACGCTAATTCACCCCTCCACTTT
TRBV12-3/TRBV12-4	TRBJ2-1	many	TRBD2	CASSSGGLALVYNEQFF	TGTGCCAGCAGTTCGGGGGGACTAGCCCTTGTATACAATGAGCAGTTCTTC
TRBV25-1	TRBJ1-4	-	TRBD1	CASSYNRGQGNEKLFF	TGTGCCAGCAGCTATAATCGGGGACAGGGGAACGAAAAACTGTTTTTT
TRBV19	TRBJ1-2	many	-	CASSIGGRFGYGYTF	TGTGCCAGTAGTATAGGAGGCAGATTCGGCTATGGCTACACCTTC
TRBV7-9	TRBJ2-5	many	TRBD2	CASSLTSGSSGTQYF	TGTGCCAGCAGCTTAACTAGCGGGAGTTCCGGGACCCAGTACTTC
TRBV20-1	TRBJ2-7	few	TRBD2	CSALGLADPYEQYF	TGCAGTGCACTGGGACTAGCGGACCCCTACGAGCAGTACTTC
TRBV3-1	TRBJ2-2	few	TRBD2	CASSQVAGSNTGELFF	TGTGCCAGCAGCCAAGTAGCGGGATCGAACACCGGGGAGCTGTTTTTT
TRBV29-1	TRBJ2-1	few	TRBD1	CSLDRVGDEQFF	TGCAGCCTGGACAGGGTTGGGGATGAGCAGTTCTTC
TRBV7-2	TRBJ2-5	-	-	CASSSVLLQETQYF	TGTGCCAGCAGCTCCGTCCTATTACAAGAGACCCAGTACTTC
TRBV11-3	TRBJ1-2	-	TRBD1	CASAKGANSYTF	TGTGCCAGCGCCAAGGGGGCAAATAGTTACACCTTC
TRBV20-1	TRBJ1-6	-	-	CSANAGFVWSPLHF	TGCAGTGCTAATGCCGGGTTCGTTTGGTCACCCCTCCACTTT
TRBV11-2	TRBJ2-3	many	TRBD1	CASSSKGAGFRTQYF	TGTGCCAGCAGCTCAAAGGGGGCGGGTTTCCGCACGCAGTATTTT
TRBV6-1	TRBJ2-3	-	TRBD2	CASYERGGKDTQYF	TGTGCCAGCTACGAGCGGGGGGGCAAAGATACGCAGTATTTT
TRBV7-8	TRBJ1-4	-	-	CASSRDRLTTNEKLFF	TGTGCCAGCAGCCGAGATCGGCTGACAACTAATGAAAAACTGTTTTTT
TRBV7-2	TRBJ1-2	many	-	CATTSDPEGYTF	TGTGCCACCACCTCGGACCCGGAAGGCTACACCTTC
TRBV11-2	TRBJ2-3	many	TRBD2	CASSLGGGLLTDTQYF	TGTGCCAGCAGCTTAGGGGGGGGACTCCTCACAGATACGCAGTATTTT
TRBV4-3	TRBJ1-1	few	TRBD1	CASSRIQGAEAFF	TGCGCCAGCAGCCGTATACAGGGGGCCGAAGCTTTCTTT
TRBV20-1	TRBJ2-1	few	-	CSAPGTRAIVEQFF	TGCAGTGCTCCCGGGACAAGAGCGATCGTTGAGCAGTTCTTC
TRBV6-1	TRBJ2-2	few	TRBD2	CASSESSGGAGELFF	TGTGCCAGCAGTGAATCTAGCGGGGGGGCCGGGGAGCTGTTTTTT
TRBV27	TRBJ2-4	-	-	CASSPGAENIQYF	TGTGCCAGCAGTCCCGGGGCCGAAAACATTCAGTACTTC
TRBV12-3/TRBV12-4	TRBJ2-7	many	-	CASWQIESYEQYF	TGTGCCAGCTGGCAGATCGAGTCCTACGAGCAGTACTTC
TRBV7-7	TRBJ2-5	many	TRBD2	CASSARLAGARETQYF	TGTGCTAGCAGCGCCAGACTAGCGGGGGCTCGGGAGACCCAGTACTTC